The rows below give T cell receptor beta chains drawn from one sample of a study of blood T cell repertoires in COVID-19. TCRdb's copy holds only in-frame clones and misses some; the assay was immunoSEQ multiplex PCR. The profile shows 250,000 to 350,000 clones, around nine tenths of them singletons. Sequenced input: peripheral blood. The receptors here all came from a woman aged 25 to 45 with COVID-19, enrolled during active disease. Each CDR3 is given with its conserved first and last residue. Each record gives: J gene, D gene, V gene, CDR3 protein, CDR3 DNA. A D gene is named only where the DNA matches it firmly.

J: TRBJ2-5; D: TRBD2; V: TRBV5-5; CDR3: CASSSLAGGQETQYF; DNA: TGTGCCAGCAGCTCGTTAGCGGGAGGCCAAGAGACCCAGTACTTC
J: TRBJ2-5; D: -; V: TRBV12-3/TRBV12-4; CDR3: CASSAGETQYF; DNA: TGTGCCAGCAGCGCCGGGGAGACCCAGTACTTC
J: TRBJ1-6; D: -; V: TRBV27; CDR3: CASSLWGGNSPLHF; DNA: TGTGCCAGCAGCCTCTGGGGGGGGAATTCACCCCTCCACTTT
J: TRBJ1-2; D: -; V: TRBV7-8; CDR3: CASSLNAANYGYTF; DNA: TGTGCCAGCAGCTTAAACGCGGCCAACTATGGCTACACCTTC
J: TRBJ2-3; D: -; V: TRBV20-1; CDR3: CSASRGLDTQYF; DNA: TGCAGTGCTAGTCGTGGGCTTGATACGCAGTATTTT
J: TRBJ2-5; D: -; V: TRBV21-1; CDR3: CASSKVGLAGIYEGETQYF; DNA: TGTGCCAGCAGCAAAGTCGGACTAGCGGGTATCTATGAGGGAGAGACCCAGTACTTC
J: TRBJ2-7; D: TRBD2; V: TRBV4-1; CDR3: CASSQVPPRTSEHEQYF; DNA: TGCGCCAGCAGCCAAGTACCTCCGAGGACTAGCGAGCACGAGCAGTACTTC
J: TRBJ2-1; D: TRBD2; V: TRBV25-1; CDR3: CASSPPGLAQNEQFF; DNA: TGTGCCAGCAGTCCCCCCGGACTAGCGCAGAATGAGCAGTTCTTC
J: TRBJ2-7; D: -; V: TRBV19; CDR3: CASSIVEVPTYEQYF; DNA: TGTGCCAGTAGTATAGTGGAGGTACCGACCTACGAGCAGTACTTC
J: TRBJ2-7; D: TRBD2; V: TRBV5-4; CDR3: CASSLDSGRAYEQYF; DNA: TGTGCCAGCAGCTTGGATAGCGGGAGGGCCTACGAGCAGTACTTC
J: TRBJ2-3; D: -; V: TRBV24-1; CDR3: CATSAPFQGSTDTQYF; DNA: TGTGCCACCAGTGCCCCGTTCCAGGGAAGCACAGATACGCAGTATTTT
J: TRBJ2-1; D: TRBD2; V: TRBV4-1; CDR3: CASSHGAGVNEQFF; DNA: TGCGCCAGCAGCCATGGCGCGGGAGTCAATGAGCAGTTCTTC
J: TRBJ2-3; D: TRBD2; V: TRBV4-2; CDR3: CASSPGTSGSTDTQYF; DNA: TGTGCCAGCAGCCCCGGGACTAGCGGGAGCACAGATACGCAGTATTTT
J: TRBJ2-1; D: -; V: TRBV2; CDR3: CASSPGEVREQFF; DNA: TGTGCCAGCAGCCCCGGAGAAGTGCGTGAGCAGTTCTTC
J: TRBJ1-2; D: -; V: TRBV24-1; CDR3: CATSALGRQGKHGYTF; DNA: TGTGCCACCAGTGCCTTAGGTCGGCAGGGTAAACATGGCTACACCTTC